A selection of T cell receptor beta chains follows, all from one sample in a study of blood T cell repertoires in COVID-19. Measured with immunoSEQ multiplex PCR; TCRdb has only the in-frame clones, and not every one. Of 50,000 to 55,000 clones in the sample, around nine tenths were seen once. The sequenced material came from peripheral blood. Every receptor here comes from a man aged 45-65 years with acute or convalescent COVID-19. The CDR3 runs from the conserved cysteine through the conserved F or W. A D gene is named only where the DNA matches it firmly. Clone size is not always given. Where it is, it says once, few, many or a class for expanded clones.

TRBJ1-2 - TRBV28 - TGTGCCAGCGAATGGGGGGAGGGTAGAGGCTACACCTTC CASEWGEGRGYTF
TRBJ1-2 - TRBV12-3/TRBV12-4 - TGTGCCAGCAGCTACGCCGCGGAGGGCTACACCTTC CASSYAAEGYTF
TRBJ1-1 - TRBV12-5 few TGTGCTAGTGGGAGTACGACTGAAGCTTTCTTT CASGSTTEAFF
TRBJ1-5 - TRBV29-1 - TGCAGCGCTAGGACAGTTGGAAGCAATCAGCCCCAGCATTTT CSARTVGSNQPQHF
TRBJ2-2 - TRBV9 once TGTGCCAGCAGCGTAGCCCCGAACCTAGGCGGCGGGGAGCTGTTTTTT CASSVAPNLGGGELFF
TRBJ2-1 TRBD2 TRBV19 - TGTGCCAGTAGTAGCACTCATAGCGGGAGGGGTGAGCAGTTCTTC CASSSTHSGRGEQFF
TRBJ2-7 TRBD1 TRBV3-1/TRBV3-2 - TGTGCCAGCAGCCGTCCGCAGGGGGCTGGGAGCTCCTACGAGCAGTACTTC CASSRPQGAGSSYEQYF
TRBJ1-1 TRBD1 TRBV28 - TGTGCCAGCAGTGCTACAGGGGGATTAGGTGAAGCTTTCTTT CASSATGGLGEAFF
TRBJ1-3 - TRBV30 few TGTGCCTGGAGTTCGTGGGCAGCTCACTCTGGAAACACCATATATTTT CAWSSWAAHSGNTIYF
TRBJ2-7 - TRBV18 - TGTGCCAGCTCACTCGGAGCTCCATCCTACGAGCAGTACTTC CASSLGAPSYEQYF
TRBJ2-7 - TRBV11-3 - TGTGCCAGCAGCGGAGAACAGGGATTGGGCGAGCAGTACTTC CASSGEQGLGEQYF
TRBJ2-5 - TRBV20-1 - TGCAGTGCCCAACTGGAGGAGACCCAGTACTTC CSAQLEETQYF
TRBJ2-1 TRBD2 TRBV5-1 - TGCGCCAGCAGCTTCGGGAGCGGGAGAGTATATGAGCAGTTCTTC CASSFGSGRVYEQFF
TRBJ2-4 - TRBV27 - TGTGCCAGCAGTTTATTAGGACAGATAGCCAAAAACATTCAGTACTTC CASSLLGQIAKNIQYF
TRBJ1-4 - TRBV3-1/TRBV3-2 - TGTGCCAGCCGGGGGGGGGATAATGAAAAACTGTTTTTT CASRGGDNEKLFF
TRBJ2-3 - TRBV7-9 - TGTGCCAGCACCGTTGACAGGTCAGATACGCAGTATTTT CASTVDRSDTQYF
TRBJ2-7 - TRBV19 - TGTGCCAGTAGCCCCTTTAGGGGACACTACTACGAGCAGTACTTC CASSPFRGHYYEQYF
TRBJ2-7 - TRBV7-9 - TGTGCCAGCAGCTTTACGGGGTTATACGAGCAGTACTTC CASSFTGLYEQYF
TRBJ2-2 - TRBV19 - TGTGCCAGTAGCGGGACTGGGAACACCGGGGAGCTGTTTTTT CASSGTGNTGELFF
TRBJ2-7 - TRBV12-3/TRBV12-4 once TGTGCCAGCAGTCAACAGAACGAGCAGTACTTC CASSQQNEQYF
TRBJ2-1 - TRBV18 - TGTGCCAGCTCACCCGGGACCTACAATGAGCAGTTCTTC CASSPGTYNEQFF
TRBJ2-1 - TRBV7-9 - TGTGCCAGCAGCTTCGAGGGTGAGCAGTTCTTC CASSFEGEQFF
TRBJ1-3 - TRBV14 - TGTGCCAGCAGCCAAGAGAGGGAAAGAAACACCATATATTTT CASSQERERNTIYF
TRBJ2-7 - TRBV7-8 - TGTGCCAGCAGTCGGAGTTTGCCCTCCTACGAGCAGTACTTC CASSRSLPSYEQYF
TRBJ1-1 - TRBV5-6 - TGTGCCAGCAGCTGGGGCGCTGAAGCTTTCTTT CASSWGAEAFF
TRBJ1-2 - TRBV3-1/TRBV3-2 - TGTGCCAGCAGCCCCTATTTAGGGGCGGCGTATGGCTACACCTTC CASSPYLGAAYGYTF
TRBJ1-4 TRBD1 TRBV4-1 - TGCGCCAGCAGCCAAGGGGAATATCGTGGGACAGGGGATGAAAAACTGTTTTTT CASSQGEYRGTGDEKLFF
TRBJ2-7 TRBD2 TRBV11-1 - TGTGCCAGCAGCTTAGAGTCTAGCGGCTCCTACGAGCAGTACTTC CASSLESSGSYEQYF
TRBJ2-1 TRBD1 TRBV9 - TGTGCCAGCAGCATGACCGGGACAGGCAATGAGCAGTTCTTC CASSMTGTGNEQFF
TRBJ2-1 TRBD2 TRBV7-3 - TGTGCCAGCAGCGAGGGCGGGGGACTAGCGGCGGGTGAGCAGTTCTTC CASSEGGGLAAGEQFF
TRBJ2-2 TRBD2 TRBV27 - TGTGCCAGCCGGTGGACGGGAGGGAACACCGGGGAGCTGTTTTTT CASRWTGGNTGELFF
TRBJ1-2 TRBD1 TRBV6-1 - TGTGCCAGCAGTGAAGCTGGACAGGGGGGGTATGGCTACACCTTC CASSEAGQGGYGYTF
TRBJ1-2 TRBD1 TRBV7-9 - TGTGCCAGCAGCCCGCGAACACAGGGGGCGATCGGTGGCTACACCTTC CASSPRTQGAIGGYTF
TRBJ2-6 - TRBV11-2 - TGTGCCAGCAGCTTAGCCCCTAGTTGGGGACACACTGGGGCCAACGTCCTGACTTTC CASSLAPSWGHTGANVLTF
TRBJ1-1 - TRBV7-2 - TGTGCCAGCAGTCCAGGCGCTCATGGCACTGAAGCTTTCTTT CASSPGAHGTEAFF
TRBJ2-5 - TRBV18 - TGTGCCAGCTCACCACCGGGAGCAGAGACCCAGTACTTC CASSPPGAETQYF
TRBJ1-2 TRBD1 TRBV27 - TGTGCCAGCAGTTCTCGGCCAGGGGGAGTCTATGGCTACACCTTC CASSSRPGGVYGYTF
TRBJ1-1 - TRBV5-6 - TGTGCCAGCAGCTTGGCCGGGGTAGAACTGCTCGAAGCTTTCTTT CASSLAGVELLEAFF
TRBJ2-3 - TRBV29-1 - TGCAGCGTTGAGGGGGCAGGGACCGCAGATACGCAGTATTTT CSVEGAGTADTQYF
TRBJ2-1 TRBD2 TRBV11-3 - TGTGCCAGCAGCTTCAGCGGGAGGCGCTACAATGAGCAGTTCTTC CASSFSGRRYNEQFF